The present entry profiles one TCR beta chain with its context. The CDR3 spans 16 residues. Germline CDR1 reads SGDLS; CDR2 reads YYNGEE. J was trimmed by 6 bases and V by 2 bases; bases with no gene match: 8. Measured with immunoSEQ multiplex PCR; TCRdb has only the in-frame clones, and not every one. Found here are roughly 64,000 clones, approximately 91% of them singletons; the top ten hold 1% to 1.5%. This specimen comes from a study of T cell changes during pregnancy in multiple sclerosis. The rearrangement uses TRBV9 and TRBJ2-3; 11 bases match TRBD2. This TCR came from a female donor with multiple sclerosis, enrolled in a pregnancy study. The sample in question was peripheral blood, obtained in the second trimester of pregnancy. CDR3 DNA: TGTGCCAGCAGCGTCTCTAGCGGGGGGTCCCTTGATACGCAGTATTTT. It is translated as CASSVSSGGSLDTQYF.